The 31 T cell receptor beta chains given below trace back to one sample, sequenced in a study of shared clonotypes between healthy human individuals. TCRdb keeps only in-frame clones here, not all; method: immunoSEQ multiplex PCR. The sample yields about 680,000 clones, about 92% seen once. CD45RO-negative cells were positively selected for CCR7, leaving out terminally differentiated effector memory CD45RA+ cells. What was sequenced was naive CD8+ T cells sorted from blood. All receptors derive from a man aged 30 to 45 in good health.

This clone was counted only a few times. The J gene is TRBJ2-3, the V gene TRBV27; D not resolved. Trimming took 5 bases from V and 7 from J, leaving 10 bases between them. Germline lookup yields CDR1 MNHEY and CDR2 SMNVEV (reference sequence). This CDR3 contains 12 residues. CDR3 DNA sequence: TGTGCCAGCAGTACCCCGACCCATACGCAGTATTTT. As protein: CASSTPTHTQYF.

The table lists this clone with a count of one. The V call is TRBV14, the J call TRBJ2-7; D ambiguous. The CDR3 has 13 residues. CDR1 and CDR2 (germline): SGHDN, FVKESK. Between the trimmed V and J ends, which lost 3 bases and 3 bases, there was a span of 9 bases. The CDR3 region is CASSQAMVYEQYF. The CDR3 DNA reads TGTGCCAGCAGCCAGGCGATGGTCTACGAGCAGTACTTC.

This clone occurred a few times. The chain carries TRBV4-1 and TRBJ1-4; D possibly corresponds to TRBD1 (6 bases). Germline V gives CDR1 MGHRA, CDR2 YSYEKL. This CDR3 has 14 residues. Trimming removed 7 bases at V and 8 bases at J, with 17 bases between. The CDR3 loop reads CASIDLGAGEKLFF. CDR3 DNA sequence: TGCGCCAGCATTGATTTGGGGGCTGGGGAAAAACTGTTTTTT.

J is TRBJ1-5 and V is TRBV15; 9 bases align to TRBD1. The germline V gene has CDR1 LNHNV and CDR2 YYDKDF (reference sequence). V lost 5 bases and J lost 7; bases outside the gene matches: 6. This CDR3 has 14 residues. The CDR3 reads CATSGRTGVQPQHF. CDR3 bases: TGTGCCACCAGCGGGAGGACAGGGGTACAGCCCCAGCATTTT. The complete variable domain, with remaining parts taken from reference TRBV15 and TRBJ1-5, reads DAMVIQNPRYQVTQFGKPVTLSCSQTLNHNVMYWYQQKSSQAPKLLFHYYDKDFNNEADTPDNFQSRRPNTSFCFLDIRSPGLGDTAMYLCATSGRTGVQPQHFGDGTRLSIL.

The chain carries TRBV15 and TRBJ2-7, with 10 bases lining up with TRBD1. Trimming took 0 bases from V and 3 from J; bases not matched to a gene: 11. CDR3 length: 18 residues. CDR1 and CDR2 (germline): LNHNV, YYDKDF (reference sequence). In nucleotides, the CDR3 is TGTGCCACCAGCAGAGATCGGCGACAGGGGGCCTTCGGCTACGAGCAGTACTTC. As protein: CATSRDRRQGAFGYEQYF.

The chain combines TRBV5-5 with TRBJ2-7; TRBD1 matches 10 bases. V lost 3 bases to trimming and J lost 3 bases; unmatched junction nucleotides: 3. Germline CDR1 is SGHKS and CDR2 is YYEKEE (reference sequence). The CDR3 covers 14 residues. DNA for the CDR3: TGTGCCAGCAGCTCCGACAGGGGGCTCTACGAGCAGTACTTC. Amino acid sequence: CASSSDRGLYEQYF.

The CDR3 loop reads CASSPGLRTGELFF. The DNA of the CDR3 is TGCGCCAGCAGCCCGGGACTACGCACCGGGGAGCTGTTTTTT. The rearrangement links TRBV4-1 to TRBJ2-2; 7 bases align to TRBD2. Germline V gene lookup returns CDR1 MGHRA and CDR2 YSYEKL. CDR3 length: 14 residues. After removal of 4 bases from V and 4 bases from J, the junction contained 3 bases not matched to a gene.

The rearrangement uses TRBV5-1 and TRBJ2-1; TRBD2 is a possible D gene (5 bases). V was shortened by 2 bases and J by 6 bases, with 12 bases between the two germline ends. Germline values: CDR1 SGHRS, CDR2 YFSETQ. CDR3 size: 14 residues. The chain's CDR3 is CASSFSQRPNEQFF. In DNA, the CDR3 is TGCGCCAGCAGCTTTTCGCAGCGGCCCAATGAGCAGTTCTTC.

The chain recombines TRBV15 with TRBJ2-7; D unresolved. This CDR3 has 13 residues. The germline CDR1 and CDR2 sequences are LNHNV and YYDKDF (reference sequence). V lost 5 bases and J 2 bases, leaving 10 bases between the germline ends. The CDR3 is CATSPRHAYEQYF. The CDR3 bases are TGTGCCACCAGCCCGAGGCACGCCTACGAGCAGTACTTC.

This chain uses TRBV5-4 with TRBJ1-1; D not certain. The V end was cut by 0 bases, the J end by 7 bases, with 4 bases between. This CDR3 has 11 amino acids. CDR1 is SGHNT and CDR2 is YYREEE in the germline V gene (reference sequence). CDR3 loop: CASSLAGEAFF. In nucleotides, the CDR3 is TGTGCCAGCAGCTTGGCGGGTGAAGCTTTCTTT.

As concerns this clone: The same CDR3 is also encoded by other DNA sequences in this sample. The chain couples TRBV4-1 to TRBJ2-1; 8 bases are shared with TRBD2. Trimming took 1 base from V and 3 from J; bases not matched to a gene: 2. Germline CDR1 reads MGHRA; CDR2 reads YSYEKL. This CDR3 contains 15 residues. The CDR3 region is CASSQGLAGYNEQFF. Written as DNA, the CDR3 is TGCGCCAGCAGCCAAGGGCTAGCGGGCTACAATGAGCAGTTCTTC.

The chain has TRBV27 and TRBJ2-1; no clear D. V lost 3 bases and J 0 bases, leaving 9 bases between the germline ends. Germline CDR1 is MNHEY and CDR2 is SMNVEV (reference sequence). The CDR3 has 15 residues. CDR3 in DNA: TGTGCCAGCAGTTTTGGGATCCCCTCCTACAATGAGCAGTTCTTC. The encoded protein is CASSFGIPSYNEQFF.

The chain couples TRBV4-1 to TRBJ2-2; no clear D. From germline, CDR1 is MGHRA and CDR2 YSYEKL. V dropped 4 bases and J dropped 1 base, with 7 bases sitting between them. This CDR3 is built from 14 residues. The CDR3 loop is CASSLHRNTGELFF. CDR3 nucleotides: TGCGCCAGCAGCCTACATAGGAACACCGGGGAGCTGTTTTTT.

The rearrangement uses TRBV7-8 and TRBJ2-1; TRBD2 agrees at 10 bases. J was trimmed by 5 bases and V by 5 bases; bases with no gene match: 6. Looked up from germline, CDR1 is SGHVS and CDR2 is FQNEAQ. The length of the CDR3 is 15 residues. The CDR3 loop reads CASSASGRADNEQFF. CDR3 DNA sequence: TGTGCCAGCAGCGCCAGCGGGAGGGCCGACAATGAGCAGTTCTTC.

The DNA of the CDR3 is TGTGCCAGCCGAGGACAGGGGCAAAAAACCGGGGAGCTGTTTTTT. It codes for CASRGQGQKTGELFF. The gene calls are TRBV7-6 and TRBJ2-2, with TRBD1 identical over 9 bases. Germline V gene lookup returns CDR1 SGHVS and CDR2 FNYEAQ. The CDR3 contains 15 residues. V gave up 8 bases and J gave up 5 bases; unmatched junction bases: 9.

This chain uses TRBV11-2 with TRBJ2-1; the match to TRBD2 covers 12 bases. CDR3 size: 16 residues. Germline lookup yields CDR1 SGHAT and CDR2 FQNNGV. After removal of 3 bases from V and 5 bases from J, the junction contained 5 bases not matched to a gene. CDR3 nucleotides: TGTGCCAGCAGCTTCGAACTAGCGGGAGGAAACAATGAGCAGTTCTTC. This encodes CASSFELAGGNNEQFF. Full variable domain (outside the CDR3, taken from reference TRBV11-2 and TRBJ2-1): EAGVAQSPRYKIIEKRQSVAFWCNPISGHATLYWYQQILGQGPKLLIQFQNNGVVDDSQLPKDRFSAERLKGVDSTLKIQPAKLEDSAVYLCASSFELAGGNNEQFFGPGTRLTVL.

This clone was detected only once. CDR3 nucleotide sequence: TGTGCCAGCAGCGTAGTTGGGGACAGCACCTACAATGAGCAGTTCTTC. Its translation: CASSVVGDSTYNEQFF. The chain is built from TRBV9 and TRBJ2-1; 7 positions agree with TRBD1. The J segment lost 2 bases and the V segment lost 0 bases, leaving 5 bases of the junction unmatched. Germline assignment: CDR1 SGDLS and CDR2 YYNGEE. CDR3 length: 16 residues.

This chain uses TRBV6-1 with TRBJ2-1; tentatively, D is TRBD1 (5 bases). This CDR3 comprises 23 residues. Trimming stripped 1 base from V and 5 bases from J, with 36 bases between. In germline, CDR1 is MNHNS, CDR2 SASEGT. The CDR3 DNA follows: TGTGCCAGCAGTGAAGAAATTCAAGGGGCGTTTTTTTCTCGGAGTGGCCGGAACAATGAGCAGTTCTTC. Its protein is CASSEEIQGAFFSRSGRNNEQFF.

This chain links TRBV14 with TRBJ2-7; 9 bases agree with TRBD2. CDR3 length: 15 residues. Germline V lookup: CDR1 SGHDN, CDR2 FVKESK. The junction had 7 bases not matched to a gene; V was cut back by 4 bases and J by 3 bases. CDR3 in amino acids: CASSPREGGLYEQYF. The CDR3 bases are TGTGCCAGCAGCCCGCGGGAGGGCGGCCTCTACGAGCAGTACTTC.

The chain links TRBV28 to TRBJ2-5; 8 bases match TRBD2. The CDR3 extends over 15 amino acids. CDR1 is MDHEN, CDR2 SYDVKM, per germline. Germline trimming cut 6 bases from V and 5 bases from J; bases unmatched to any gene: 11. The CDR3 coding sequence is TGTGCCAGCAGCCCTTCAACTAGCGGAGACGAGACCCAGTACTTC. As protein: CASSPSTSGDETQYF.

The rearrangement uses TRBV28 and TRBJ2-3; D ambiguous. CDR3 length: 15 residues. Trimming took 0 bases from V and 3 from J, leaving 10 bases between them. CDR1 is MDHEN and CDR2 is SYDVKM in the germline V gene. The CDR3 sequence: CASSLWEESTDTQYF. For the CDR3, the DNA is TGTGCCAGCAGTTTATGGGAAGAATCTACAGATACGCAGTATTTT.

The J gene is TRBJ2-7, the V gene TRBV4-1, with 8 bases fitting TRBD1. The CDR3 length is 15 residues. J gave up 2 bases and V 0 bases, and 3 bases lay outside the gene matches. CDR1 is MGHRA, CDR2 YSYEKL, per germline. The CDR3 loop is CASSQDGQGTYEQYF. The CDR3 nucleotides are TGCGCCAGCAGCCAAGATGGACAGGGTACCTACGAGCAGTACTTC.

The chain is built from TRBV27 and TRBJ2-7; 9 nucleotides line up with TRBD2. The CDR3 spans 15 residues. Trimming at V came to 4 bases and at J to 3 bases, leaving 7 bases not matched to a gene. Germline V CDR1 and CDR2: MNHEY, SMNVEV (reference sequence). The CDR3 spells CASSSPTSGFYEQYF. CDR3 DNA: TGTGCCAGCAGTTCCCCGACTAGCGGTTTCTACGAGCAGTACTTC.

V is TRBV27 and J is TRBJ1-1; D gene ambiguous. The CDR3 totals 11 residues. Trimming removed 5 bases at V and 1 base at J, with 2 bases between. CDR1 and CDR2 (germline): MNHEY, SMNVEV (reference sequence). Written as DNA, the CDR3 is TGTGCCAGCAGTGGGAACACTGAAGCTTTCTTT. Translated, it gives CASSGNTEAFF.

This chain uses TRBV27 with TRBJ2-1; 11 positions agree with TRBD2. The germline gives CDR1 MNHEY, CDR2 SMNVEV (reference sequence). Losses at the gene ends were 1 base for V and 5 bases for J; bases not matched to a gene: 4. The CDR3 runs 16 residues. CDR3 nucleotides: TGTGCCAGCAGTTTATTGGTGACTAGCGGGAACAATGAGCAGTTCTTC. It yields the protein CASSLLVTSGNNEQFF.

The J gene is TRBJ2-7, the V gene TRBV28; TRBD2 aligns across 8 bases. From germline, CDR1 is MDHEN and CDR2 SYDVKM. This CDR3 contains 14 residues. V trimming: 5 bases; J trimming: 5 bases; junction bases outside the gene matches: 8. The DNA of the CDR3 is TGTGCCAGCAGTAGGCGGGAGGTCCCCGACGAGCAGTACTTC. As protein: CASSRREVPDEQYF.

The chain links TRBV7-2 to TRBJ2-1; no clear D gene. V was pared by 1 base and J by 4 bases, with 14 bases between. Germline CDR1 reads SGHTA; CDR2 reads FQGNSA. The CDR3 is 16 residues long. The CDR3 region has the DNA TGTGCCAGCAGCTTAGGGTTAGGGATTCTTTACAATGAGCAGTTCTTC. It translates to CASSLGLGILYNEQFF.

V and J are TRBV9 and TRBJ1-3, with D tentatively TRBD1 (6 bases). CDR3 length: 15 amino acids. Germline lookup yields CDR1 SGDLS and CDR2 YYNGEE. V dropped 4 bases and J dropped 1 base, with 12 bases sitting between them. The chain's CDR3 is CASSRTQGSGNTIYF. For the CDR3, the DNA is TGTGCCAGCAGCAGGACTCAGGGGTCTGGAAACACCATATATTTT.

V is TRBV7-8 and J is TRBJ2-7; the match to TRBD1 covers 7 bases. Losses at the gene ends were 8 bases for V and 6 bases for J; bases not matched to a gene: 4. The germline CDR1 and CDR2 sequences are SGHVS and FQNEAQ. This CDR3 contains 11 residues. The CDR3 DNA follows: TGTGCCAGCCTACAGGGGTTCGAGCAGTACTTC. Translated: CASLQGFEQYF.

The chain recombines TRBV7-9 with TRBJ1-5; 7 nucleotides align to TRBD1. The CDR3 loop spans 14 amino acids. Germline V gene sequence: CDR1 SEHNR, CDR2 FQNEAQ (reference sequence). V lost 5 bases and J lost 4; bases outside the gene matches: 5. CDR3 in DNA: TGTGCCAGCAGCCGAGGGACAGTAAATCAGCCCCAGCATTTT. It translates to CASSRGTVNQPQHF.

This chain joins TRBV4-1 and TRBJ2-7; D remains ambiguous. The V and J ends lost 0 bases and 4 bases respectively, with 7 bases between them. In germline, CDR1 is MGHRA, CDR2 YSYEKL. The CDR3 contains 13 residues. The CDR3 spells CASSQEPIYEQYF. The CDR3 DNA sequence: TGCGCCAGCAGCCAAGAGCCAATTTACGAGCAGTACTTC.